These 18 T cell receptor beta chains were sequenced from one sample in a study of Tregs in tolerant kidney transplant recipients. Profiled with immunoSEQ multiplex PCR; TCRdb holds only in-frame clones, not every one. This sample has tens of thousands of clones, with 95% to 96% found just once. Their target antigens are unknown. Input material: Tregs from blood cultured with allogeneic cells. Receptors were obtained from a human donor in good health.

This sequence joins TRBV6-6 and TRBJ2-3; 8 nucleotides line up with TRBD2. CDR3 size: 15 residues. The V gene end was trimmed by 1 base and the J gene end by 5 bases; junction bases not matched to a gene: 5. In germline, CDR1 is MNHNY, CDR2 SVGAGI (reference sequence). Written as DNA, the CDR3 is TGTGCCAGCAGTTACTTCACCGGGGGGGGAGATACGCAGTATTTT. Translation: CASSYFTGGGDTQYF.

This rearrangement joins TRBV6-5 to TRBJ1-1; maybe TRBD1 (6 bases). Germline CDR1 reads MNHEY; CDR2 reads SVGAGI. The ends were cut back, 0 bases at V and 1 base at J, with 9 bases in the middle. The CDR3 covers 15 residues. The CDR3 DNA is TGTGCCAGCAGTTACTCCTTGACAGGGAACACTGAAGCTTTCTTT. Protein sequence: CASSYSLTGNTEAFF.

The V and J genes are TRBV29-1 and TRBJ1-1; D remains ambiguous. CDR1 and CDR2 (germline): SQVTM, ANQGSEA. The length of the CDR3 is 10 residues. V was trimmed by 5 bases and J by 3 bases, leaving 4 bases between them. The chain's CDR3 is CSVRDTEAFF. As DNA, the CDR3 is TGCAGCGTTCGGGACACTGAAGCTTTCTTT.

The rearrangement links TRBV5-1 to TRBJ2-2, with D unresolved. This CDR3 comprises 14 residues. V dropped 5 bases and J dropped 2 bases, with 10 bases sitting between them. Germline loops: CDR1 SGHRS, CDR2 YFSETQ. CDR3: CASSGRFNTGELFF. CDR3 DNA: TGCGCCAGCAGTGGAAGATTCAACACCGGGGAGCTGTTTTTT.

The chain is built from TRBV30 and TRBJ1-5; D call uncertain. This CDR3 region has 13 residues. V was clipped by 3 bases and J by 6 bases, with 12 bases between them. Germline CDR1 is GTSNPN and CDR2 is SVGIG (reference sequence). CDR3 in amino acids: CAWSWGSSQPQHF. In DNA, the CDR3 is TGTGCCTGGAGCTGGGGTTCGAGTCAGCCCCAGCATTTT.

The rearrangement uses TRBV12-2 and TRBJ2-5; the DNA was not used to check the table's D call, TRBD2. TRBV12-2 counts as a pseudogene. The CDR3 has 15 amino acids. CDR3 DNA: TGTGCAAGTCGCTTAGCACTAGTAAGGGCGGAGACCCAGTACTTC. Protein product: CASRLALVRAETQYF.

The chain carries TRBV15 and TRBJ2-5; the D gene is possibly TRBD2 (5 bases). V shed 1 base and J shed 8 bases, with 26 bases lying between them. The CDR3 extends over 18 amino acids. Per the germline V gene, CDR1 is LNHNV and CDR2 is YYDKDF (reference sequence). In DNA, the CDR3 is TGTGCCACCAGCAGAGGGTACACGGTCGGACTTCATTTTGGAACCCAGTACTTC. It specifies CATSRGYTVGLHFGTQYF.

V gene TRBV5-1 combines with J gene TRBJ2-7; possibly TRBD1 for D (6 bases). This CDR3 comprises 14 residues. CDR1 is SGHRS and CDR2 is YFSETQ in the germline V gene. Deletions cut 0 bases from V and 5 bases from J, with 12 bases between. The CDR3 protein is CASSLARTVDEQYF. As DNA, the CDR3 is TGCGCCAGCAGCTTGGCCCGGACAGTCGACGAGCAGTACTTC.

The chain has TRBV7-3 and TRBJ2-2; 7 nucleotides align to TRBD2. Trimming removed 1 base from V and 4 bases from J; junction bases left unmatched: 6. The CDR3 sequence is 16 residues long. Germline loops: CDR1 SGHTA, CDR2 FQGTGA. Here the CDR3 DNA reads TGTGCCAGCAGCTTAAGGTTCGGGGGGTCCACCGGGGAGCTGTTTTTT. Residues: CASSLRFGGSTGELFF.

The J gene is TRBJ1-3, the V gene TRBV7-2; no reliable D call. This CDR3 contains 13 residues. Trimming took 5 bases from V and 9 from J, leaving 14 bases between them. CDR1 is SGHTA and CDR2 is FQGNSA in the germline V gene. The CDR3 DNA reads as TGTGCCAGCAGCCTACGGACCTTGAGCACCATATATTTT. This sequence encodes CASSLRTLSTIYF.

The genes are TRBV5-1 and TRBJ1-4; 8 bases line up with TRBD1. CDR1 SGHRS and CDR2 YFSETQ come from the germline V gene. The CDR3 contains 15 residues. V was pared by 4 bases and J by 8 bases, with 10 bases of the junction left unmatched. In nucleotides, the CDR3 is TGCGCCAGCAGCGGAGGGACAGGAAGACGGGAAAAACTGTTTTTT. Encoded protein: CASSGGTGRREKLFF.

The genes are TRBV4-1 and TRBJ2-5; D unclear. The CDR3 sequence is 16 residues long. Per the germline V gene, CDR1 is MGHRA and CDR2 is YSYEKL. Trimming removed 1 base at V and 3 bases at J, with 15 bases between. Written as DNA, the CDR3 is TGCGCCAGCAGCCAAGGGCACGGCAGGTCCGAAGAGACCCAGTACTTC. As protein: CASSQGHGRSEETQYF.

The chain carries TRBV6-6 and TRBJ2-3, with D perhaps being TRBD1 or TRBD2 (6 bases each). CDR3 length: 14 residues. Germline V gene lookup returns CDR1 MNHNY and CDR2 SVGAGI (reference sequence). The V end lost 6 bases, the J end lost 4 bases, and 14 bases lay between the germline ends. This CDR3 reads CASRPSGAADTQYF. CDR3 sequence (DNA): TGTGCCAGCAGACCTTCGGGGGCGGCAGATACGCAGTATTTT.

In DNA, the CDR3 is TGTGCCAGCAGTTACTTTGATCCGGGCCAGCCCCAGCATTTT. It encodes CASSYFDPGQPQHF. The chain employs TRBV6-6 and TRBJ1-5; D gene ambiguous. CDR1 is MNHNY, CDR2 SVGAGI, per germline (reference sequence). V lost 1 base and J lost 7, with 11 bases in between. CDR3 length: 14 residues.

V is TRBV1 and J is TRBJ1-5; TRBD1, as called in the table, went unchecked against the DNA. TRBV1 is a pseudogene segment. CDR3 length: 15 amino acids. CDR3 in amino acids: CTSSQDSRGNQPQHF. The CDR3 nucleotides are TGCACCAGCAGCCAAGATAGCAGGGGCAATCAGCCCCAGCATTTT.

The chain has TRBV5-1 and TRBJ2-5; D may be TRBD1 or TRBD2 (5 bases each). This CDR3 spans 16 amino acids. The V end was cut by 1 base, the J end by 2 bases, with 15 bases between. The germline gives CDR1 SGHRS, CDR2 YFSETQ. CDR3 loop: CASSLRGVVDQETQYF. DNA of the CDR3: TGCGCCAGCAGCTTGCGAGGGGTAGTCGATCAAGAGACCCAGTACTTC.

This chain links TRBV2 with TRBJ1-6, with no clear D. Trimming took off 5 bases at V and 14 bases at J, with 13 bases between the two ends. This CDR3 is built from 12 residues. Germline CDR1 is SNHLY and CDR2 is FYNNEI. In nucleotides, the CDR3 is TGTGCCAGCAGTCAAGGGTTTAGGACCCTCCACTTT. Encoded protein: CASSQGFRTLHF.

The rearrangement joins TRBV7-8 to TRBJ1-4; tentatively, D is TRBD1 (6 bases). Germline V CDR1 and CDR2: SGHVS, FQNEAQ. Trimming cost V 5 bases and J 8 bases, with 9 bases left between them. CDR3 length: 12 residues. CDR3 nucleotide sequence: TGTGCCAGCAGCCCGCAGGGGGAAAAACTGTTTTTT. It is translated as CASSPQGEKLFF.